This TCR beta chain originates from a study of early T cells in non-severe SARS-CoV-2 infection. On the study more broadly: RNA in bulk from unsorted whole blood was sequenced, and chains were unpaired.

Attachment of unique molecular identifiers to individual cDNA molecules was performed. TCRdb itself ran the 5' RACE reads through MiXCR, one entry per CDR3 protein. This sample yields roughly 34,000 distinct CDR3 sequences, of which around 4.1% are seen a single time; approximately 6.3% belongs to the top ten. Overall study findings and caveats: Anti-spike CD8 responses were favored by VDJdb matching, which missed private and CD4 specificities.

The length of the CDR3 is 11 residues. This clonotype came up many times. The antigen is undetermined. The sequence derives from an adult who was a healthcare worker with PCR-confirmed SARS-CoV-2 infection or an uninfected control (not recorded which). The chain couples TRBV12-2 to TRBJ1-5. TRBV12-2 is reported as a pseudogene. The sequenced sample consisted of whole blood. Here the CDR3 reads CASRSGLPQHF. The CDR3 coding sequence is TGTGCAAGTCGCTCCGGACTGCCCCAGCATTTT.